The 3 T cell receptor beta chains in this list originate from one sample, sequenced in a study of long-term antiretroviral therapy in people with HIV. Running of the v3.0 immunoSEQ assay took place at survey level. The repertoire was sequenced with immunoSEQ multiplex PCR; TCRdb's copy has only in-frame clones and lacks some. This table holds tens of thousands of clones, 97% found once. This specimen consisted of unsorted PBMCs, obtained 6.9 years after starting antiretroviral therapy. These TCRs come from a man aged 25-45 years with HIV.

The chain carries TRBV27 and TRBJ2-7, with D perhaps TRBD1 (6 bases). V shed 2 bases and J shed 1 base, with 9 bases lying between them. The CDR3 totals 14 residues. Germline lookup yields CDR1 MNHEY and CDR2 SMNVEV (reference sequence). The CDR3 DNA reads TGTGCCAGCAGTTTAGCGAGGGGGTCCTACGAGCAGTACTTC. Translation gives CASSLARGSYEQYF.

This chain connects TRBV6-1 to TRBJ1-5, with a weak D call TRBD1 (5 bases). CDR3 length equals 12 residues. CDR1 MNHNS and CDR2 SASEGT come from the germline V gene. Trimming removed 5 bases from V and 7 bases from J, with 9 bases in between. The CDR3, as DNA: TGTGCCAGCAGTTTAGGGGCCCAGCCCCAGCATTTT. The encoded protein is CASSLGAQPQHF.

The chain uses TRBV9 and TRBJ1-1; D remains unclear. V was pared by 4 bases and J by 1 base, with 8 bases between. Germline loops: CDR1 SGDLS, CDR2 YYNGEE. The CDR3 totals 13 residues. CDR3 coding DNA: TGTGCCAGCAGCCCCACACCGAACACTGAAGCTTTCTTT. Its protein product is CASSPTPNTEAFF.